This T cell receptor beta chain was sequenced for a study of high-grade serous ovarian cancer treatment subgroups. Concerning this clone itself: Antigen unknown.

Tumor samples were obtained before definitive surgery or chemotherapy. The J segment lost 0 bases and the V segment lost 0 bases, leaving 3 bases of the junction unmatched. Germline V gene data show CDR1 as LGHNA and CDR2 as YSLEER. The CDR3 runs to 17 residues. Profiling relied on immunoSEQ multiplex PCR, and the TCRdb table lists in-frame clones only, not all of them. This sample has some 6,000 clones, with roughly 80% found just once. Points from the study as a whole: Same-patient tumor repertoires overlapped at about 0.095 to 0.85; different patients barely overlapped.

This TCR was sampled from a human donor with high-grade serous ovarian cancer. The rearrangement links TRBV4-3 to TRBJ2-5; 11 nucleotides match TRBD2. The sequencing sample was made of tumor tissue. The CDR3 sequence: CASSQDGGLADQETQYF. CDR3 sequence (DNA): TGCGCCAGCAGCCAAGATGGGGGACTAGCGGACCAAGAGACCCAGTACTTC.